The rows below give T cell receptor beta chains drawn from one sample of a study of Ad26.COV2.S vaccination and SARS-CoV-2 variants. Some clones are missing from TCRdb's copy, which holds only in-frame ones; the method was immunoSEQ multiplex PCR. The top ten hold just under 3% of the sample, which has about 260,000 clones, around nine tenths seen once. Sequences were derived from peripheral blood, sampled in a trial of Ad26.COV2.S vaccine versus placebo. The receptors here all came from a person between 18 and 60 years old who received the Ad26.COV2.S COVID-19 vaccine or a placebo. CDR3s leave out the opening cysteine and the closing phenylalanine or tryptophan.

V,J,length,CDR3
TRBV5-5,TRBJ1-6,13,ASSYRGRIDSPLH
TRBV4-1,TRBJ2-7,13,ASSQGIQGRDEQY
TRBV7-3,TRBJ1-1,11,ASSLHKNTEAF
TRBV6-2/TRBV6-3,TRBJ1-5,14,ASSPWTGRSNQPQH
TRBV7-2,TRBJ2-5,9,ASSFRGTQY
TRBV10-2,TRBJ1-4,13,ASSPRRDRPEKLF
TRBV5-5,TRBJ2-3,16,ASSLYPGTGREADTQY
TRBV23-1,TRBJ2-3,17,ASSQSGQGPPSSTDTQY
TRBV3-1/TRBV3-2,TRBJ1-2,11,ASSQESSYGYT
TRBV5-4,TRBJ1-4,15,ASSLKVGRATNEKLF
TRBV3-1/TRBV3-2,TRBJ2-1,14,ASSPNLLTSSDEQF
TRBV27,TRBJ1-1,11,ASSFGTGREAF
TRBV30,TRBJ2-5,12,AWIPCSGRVTQY